A single T cell receptor (beta chain) is shown here with its context. The protocol was immunoSEQ multiplex PCR, while the TCRdb copy is restricted to in-frame clones and leaves out a portion. The sample lists 65,000 to 75,000 clones, roughly 95% seen once, with 4.5% in the top ten. Trimming removed 0 bases from V and 6 bases from J, with 15 bases in between. CDR3 length equals 15 residues. Germline V lookup: CDR1 MNHEY, CDR2 SMNVEV (reference sequence). These data belong to a study of cytomegalovirus exposure and HLA in healthy donors. The specimen was PBMCs. The sequence derives from a woman aged 18 to 35 in good health and CMV-seropositive. The genes are TRBV27 and TRBJ2-7, with D possibly TRBD1 on 5 matching bases. CDR3 coding DNA: TGTGCCAGCAGTTTATCGGGGCTTGGCCTCAGCGAGCAGTACTTC. Translated: CASSLSGLGLSEQYF.